These 21 T cell receptor beta chains share one sample of origin, sequenced in a study of PD-L1 blockade in urothelial cancer. TCRdb keeps only in-frame clones here, not all; method: immunoSEQ multiplex PCR. The table records roughly 29,000 clones, under 90% of them present only once. Documented time point: peripheral blood 6 weeks after treatment start. The material was PBMCs, obtained around atezolizumab (anti-PD-L1) treatment. Source of these receptors: a man between 65 and 80 years old with urothelial cancer.

The chain employs TRBV19 and TRBJ1-2; 8 bases are a match to TRBD1. The CDR3 is made up of 12 amino acids. V lost 7 bases and J lost 8; bases outside the gene matches: 6. Germline V CDR1 and CDR2: LNHDA, SQIVND (reference sequence). The CDR3 is CASNRRGLGYTF. In DNA form, the CDR3 reads TGTGCCAGTAACCGCAGGGGGCTAGGCTACACCTTC.

In this sample, this clone turned up a few times. The chain has TRBV4-2 and TRBJ1-4; D is ambiguous. The germline CDR1 and CDR2 sequences are LGHNA and YNFKEQ. Trimming removed 1 base from V and 4 bases from J, with 10 bases in between. This CDR3 contains 15 residues. The CDR3 DNA follows: TGTGCCAGCAGCCAAGCCCCCGCGAGTAATGAAAAACTGTTTTTT. Amino acid sequence: CASSQAPASNEKLFF.

The chain employs TRBV6-1 and TRBJ1-1; 11 bases align to TRBD1. This CDR3 is 15 amino acids long. Germline V gene sequence: CDR1 MNHNS, CDR2 SASEGT. V lost 4 bases and J lost 10; bases outside the gene matches: 11. CDR3 amino acids: CASSGTGGVSPGAFF. In DNA, the CDR3 is TGTGCCAGCAGTGGGACAGGGGGCGTTAGTCCCGGAGCTTTCTTT.

CDR3 nucleotides: TGTGCCAGTAGTCAAGGACAGGGGTCTCAGCCCCAGCATTTT. It is translated as CASSQGQGSQPQHF. The rearrangement uses TRBV19 and TRBJ1-5; 9 bases are shared with TRBD1. CDR3 size: 14 residues. CDR1 and CDR2 (germline): LNHDA, SQIVND (reference sequence). Trimming cost V 5 bases and J 6 bases; bases outside gene matches: 5.

This CDR3 is CAWSVQDETEAFF. The CDR3 DNA reads as TGTGCCTGGAGTGTCCAGGATGAGACTGAAGCTTTCTTT. The chain uses TRBV30 and TRBJ1-1; D not resolved. The germline gives CDR1 GTSNPN, CDR2 SVGIG (reference sequence). V shed 0 bases and J shed 5 bases, with 10 bases lying between them. This CDR3 comprises 13 residues.

The J gene is TRBJ1-2, the V gene TRBV28, with D hard to call. Trimming cost V 5 bases and J 0 bases, with 10 bases left between them. The CDR3 is 14 residues long. Germline CDR1 and CDR2: MDHEN and SYDVKM. The CDR3 is CASSTGRANYGYTF. In DNA, the CDR3 is TGTGCCAGCAGTACCGGGAGGGCTAACTATGGCTACACCTTC.

This sequence joins TRBV6-1 and TRBJ1-5; weak D call: TRBD1 (5 bases). Germline CDR1 MNHNS, CDR2 SASEGT. The V gene lost 1 base and the J gene lost 0 bases, with 13 bases spanning the gap. CDR3 length: 17 amino acids. CDR3 sequence reads: CASSEVAGMGSNQPQHF. In DNA, the CDR3 is TGTGCCAGCAGTGAAGTGGCAGGGATGGGTAGCAATCAGCCCCAGCATTTT.

This clone was recorded once. The chain couples TRBV6-5 to TRBJ2-2, with D tentatively TRBD1 (5 bases). Germline loops: CDR1 MNHEY, CDR2 SVGAGI. Trimming removed 1 base from V and 1 base from J, with 7 bases in between. The CDR3 has 15 residues. This CDR3 is CASSYLGQNTGELFF. The CDR3 DNA reads as TGTGCCAGCAGTTACTTAGGACAGAACACCGGGGAGCTGTTTTTT.

The genes are TRBV29-1 and TRBJ1-5; possible D gene TRBD1, 6 bases. The germline V gene has CDR1 SQVTM and CDR2 ANQGSEA. The germline V and J ends were trimmed by 5 bases and 5 bases, with 16 bases remaining between them. CDR3 length equals 14 residues. The CDR3 nucleotides read TGCAGCGTTTCGGTAGGGGGAATGGATCAGCCCCAGCATTTT. It specifies CSVSVGGMDQPQHF.

V usage is TRBV7-2 and J usage is TRBJ2-3; 7 nucleotides agree with TRBD1. V was clipped by 5 bases and J by 5 bases; unmatched bases: 4. This CDR3 spans 13 amino acids. Germline assignment: CDR1 SGHTA and CDR2 FQGNSA. CDR3 protein: CASSQTGEDTQYF. The CDR3 nucleotides read TGTGCCAGCAGCCAAACAGGGGAAGATACGCAGTATTTT.

This clone has just one count. The V and J genes are TRBV4-2 and TRBJ1-1; D perhaps matches TRBD1 (5 bases). The V end was cut by 0 bases, the J end by 4 bases, with 6 bases between. The CDR3 is made up of 13 amino acids. Germline CDR1 LGHNA, CDR2 YNFKEQ. The CDR3 protein is CASSQETATEAFF. The CDR3 DNA follows: TGTGCCAGCAGCCAAGAGACAGCCACTGAAGCTTTCTTT.

The rearrangement uses TRBV11-3 and TRBJ2-7; D perhaps matches TRBD2 (5 bases). This CDR3 is 13 amino acids long. Germline-derived CDR1 and CDR2 are SGHNT and YENEEA. The V end was cut by 6 bases, the J end by 5 bases, with 14 bases between. CDR3 nucleotides: TGTGCCAGCAGTCCAAGGTCGGGGAACGAGCAGTACTTC. Amino acid sequence: CASSPRSGNEQYF.

The J gene is TRBJ2-6, the V gene TRBV27, with a possible D match to TRBD2 (6 bases). Trimming shortened V by 5 bases and J by 2 bases, and 7 bases separated the two germline ends. Per the germline V gene, CDR1 is MNHEY and CDR2 is SMNVEV (reference sequence). The CDR3 spans 14 residues. This CDR3 is CASSLATGANVLTF. CDR3 sequence (DNA): TGTGCCAGCAGTCTAGCGACTGGGGCCAACGTCCTGACTTTC.

The V gene is TRBV7-7, the J gene TRBJ2-7, with D maybe TRBD1 (6 bases). Trimming stripped 1 base from V and 7 bases from J, with 14 bases between. The CDR3 contains 14 residues. From germline, CDR1 is SSHAT and CDR2 FNYEAQ (reference sequence). Here the CDR3 DNA reads TGTGCCAGCAGCTTAGGTGAGGGGGTGTTTGAGCAGTACTTC. It yields the protein CASSLGEGVFEQYF.

This clone was detected once. The CDR3 nucleotides are TGTGCCAGCAGTTACCAGGGTAGCTCTGGAAACACCATATATTTT. It codes for CASSYQGSSGNTIYF. The V gene is TRBV6-5, the J gene TRBJ1-3, with a possible D match to TRBD1 (5 bases). Germline V gives CDR1 MNHEY, CDR2 SVGAGI. CDR3 length equals 15 residues. Trimming shortened V by 2 bases and J by 0 bases, and 8 bases separated the two germline ends.

The rearrangement joins TRBV5-1 to TRBJ2-3; 13 nucleotides match TRBD2. The CDR3 runs to 16 residues. J gave up 2 bases and V 5 bases, and 5 bases lay outside the gene matches. Per germline, CDR1 SGHRS and CDR2 YFSETQ. The CDR3 sequence is CASRRLAGGNTDTQYF. The CDR3 DNA is TGCGCCAGCAGGAGACTAGCGGGGGGAAACACAGATACGCAGTATTTT.

The rearrangement uses TRBV30 and TRBJ1-1; no clear D gene. The V gene lost 5 bases and the J gene lost 2 bases, with 6 bases spanning the gap. The CDR3 is 11 amino acids. Germline CDR1 and CDR2: GTSNPN and SVGIG (reference sequence). The CDR3 loop reads CAWGGNTEAFF. The CDR3 region has the DNA TGTGCCTGGGGCGGAAACACTGAAGCTTTCTTT.

The chain is built from TRBV11-2 and TRBJ1-3, with TRBD1 as a possible D gene (5 bases). Germline CDR1 SGHAT, CDR2 FQNNGV. The CDR3 has 14 residues. V was cut by 5 bases and J by 3 bases, with 11 bases left in between. DNA for the CDR3: TGTGCCAGCAGCGCCCTGACAGTTGGAAACACCATATATTTT. This translates into CASSALTVGNTIYF.

The chain uses TRBV5-1 and TRBJ2-7; 8 bases agree with TRBD1. V was clipped by 4 bases and J by 7 bases; unmatched bases: 19. CDR3 length equals 17 residues. CDR1 SGHRS and CDR2 YFSETQ come from the germline V gene. The CDR3 nucleotides are TGCGCCAGCAGCCGGAAAGACCGGGACAGGTCATTGCGGGAGCAGTACTTC. It codes for CASSRKDRDRSLREQYF.

The genes are TRBV6-6 and TRBJ1-1; 7 bases map to TRBD1. With V trimmed by 6 bases and J by 3 bases, 7 bases remained unmatched. Germline CDR1 MNHNY, CDR2 SVGAGI (reference sequence). The CDR3 has 14 residues. CDR3 protein: CASSNLRGHTEAFF. CDR3 DNA: TGTGCCAGCAGCAACCTAAGGGGGCACACTGAAGCTTTCTTT.

This rearrangement joins TRBV12-5 to TRBJ2-2; D may be TRBD2 (5 bases). CDR1 and CDR2 (germline): LGHNT, FRNRAP. Trimming took off 0 bases at V and 4 bases at J, with 6 bases between the two ends. The CDR3 is made up of 14 amino acids. The CDR3 loop is CASGLVRGTGELFF. CDR3 in DNA: TGTGCTAGTGGTTTGGTACGGGGCACCGGGGAGCTGTTTTTT. The complete variable domain, with remaining parts taken from reference TRBV12-5 and TRBJ2-2, reads DARVTQTPRHKVTEMGQEVTMRCQPILGHNTVFWYRQTMMQGLELLAYFRNRAPLDDSGMPKDRFSAEMPDATLATLKIQPSEPRDSAVYFCASGLVRGTGELFFGEGSRLTVL.